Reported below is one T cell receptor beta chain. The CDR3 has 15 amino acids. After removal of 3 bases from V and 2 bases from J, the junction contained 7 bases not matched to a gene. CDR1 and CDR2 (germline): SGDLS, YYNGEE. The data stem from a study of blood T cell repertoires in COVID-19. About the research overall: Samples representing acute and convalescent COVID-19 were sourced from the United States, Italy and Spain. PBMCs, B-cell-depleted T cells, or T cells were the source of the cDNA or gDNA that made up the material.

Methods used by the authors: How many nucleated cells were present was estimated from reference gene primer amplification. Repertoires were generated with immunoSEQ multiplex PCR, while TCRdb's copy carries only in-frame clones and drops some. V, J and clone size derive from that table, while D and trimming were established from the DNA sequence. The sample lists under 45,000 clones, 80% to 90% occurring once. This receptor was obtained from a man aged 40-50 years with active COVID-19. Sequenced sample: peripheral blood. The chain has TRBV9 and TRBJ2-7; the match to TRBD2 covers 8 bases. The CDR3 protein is CASSAQSGSTYEQYF. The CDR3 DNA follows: TGTGCCAGCAGCGCCCAGAGCGGGAGTACCTACGAGCAGTACTTC.